One and the same sample provided the 27 T cell receptor beta chains below, sequenced in a study of control samples from healthy donors and cancer patients. Some clones are missing from TCRdb's copy, which holds only in-frame ones; the method was immunoSEQ multiplex PCR. The data show around 30,000 clones, approximately 93% seen once. Input material: PBMCs. Every receptor here comes from a man between 35 and 55 years old with colorectal cancer.

The V gene is TRBV12-5, the J gene TRBJ2-1; D is ambiguous. The CDR3 length is 15 residues. Between the trimmed V and J ends, which lost 0 bases and 5 bases, there was a span of 11 bases. Per germline, CDR1 LGHNT and CDR2 FRNRAP. The CDR3 here is CASGLVSAPNNEQFF. The CDR3 DNA reads as TGTGCTAGTGGTTTGGTATCGGCGCCTAACAATGAGCAGTTCTTC.

This chain uses TRBV18 with TRBJ2-7, with 11 bases aligning to TRBD2. Germline CDR1 is KGHSH and CDR2 is LQKENI. V lost 2 bases to trimming and J lost 3 bases; unmatched junction nucleotides: 3. CDR3 length: 15 residues. Here the CDR3 DNA reads TGTGCCAGCTCACCATCTAGCGGGGGGTTCTACGAGCAGTACTTC. Translated, it gives CASSPSSGGFYEQYF.

The gene calls are TRBV19 and TRBJ1-6; TRBD1 is a possible D gene (6 bases). The V and J ends lost 7 bases and 2 bases respectively, with 15 bases between them. There are 16 residues in the CDR3. Germline V lookup: CDR1 LNHDA, CDR2 SQIVND (reference sequence). CDR3 sequence (DNA): TGTGCCAGTAATCGTCCGGACAGTACCTATAATTCACCCCTCCACTTT. The encoded protein is CASNRPDSTYNSPLHF.

The chain joins TRBV18 to TRBJ2-1; 10 bases are shared with TRBD2. The CDR3 length is 16 residues. Germline CDR1 is KGHSH and CDR2 is LQKENI. V shed 1 base, J shed 1 base, and the junction held 1 base outside the gene matches. The CDR3 loop is CASSPLAGGSYNEQFF. CDR3 DNA sequence: TGTGCCAGCTCACCACTAGCGGGGGGATCCTACAATGAGCAGTTCTTC.

This chain links TRBV5-5 with TRBJ1-3; D is uncertain. Germline CDR1 and CDR2: SGHKS and YYEKEE (reference sequence). The V gene lost 0 bases and the J gene lost 4 bases, with 11 bases spanning the gap. This CDR3 is built from 15 residues. For the CDR3, the DNA is TGTGCCAGCAGCTTGGCACCGGGTTACGGAAACACCATATATTTT. This sequence encodes CASSLAPGYGNTIYF. Variable domain in full (rest from reference TRBV5-5 and TRBJ1-3): DAGVTQSPTHLIKTRGQQVTLRCSPISGHKSVSWYQQVLGQGPQFIFQYYEKEERGRGNFPDRFSARQFPNYSSELNVNALLLGDSALYLCASSLAPGYGNTIYFGEGSWLTVV.

This rearrangement joins TRBV2 to TRBJ1-5, with 7 bases lining up with TRBD1. Germline V gene data show CDR1 as SNHLY and CDR2 as FYNNEI. The CDR3 consists of 15 residues. After removal of 8 bases from V and 4 bases from J, the junction contained 11 bases not matched to a gene. The CDR3 sequence: CASSRLTGPNQPQHF. Written as DNA, the CDR3 is TGTGCCAGCTCAAGGTTGACAGGGCCTAATCAGCCCCAGCATTTT. The variable domain in full, completed from reference TRBV2 and TRBJ1-5, reads EPEVTQTPSHQVTQMGQEVILRCVPISNHLYFYWYRQILGQKVEFLVSFYNNEISEKSEIFDDQFSVERPDGSNFTLKIRSTKLEDSAMYFCASSRLTGPNQPQHFGDGTRLSIL.

The chain has TRBV12-3 or TRBV12-4 and TRBJ1-2; D not resolved. V lost 9 bases to trimming and J lost 5 bases, with 16 bases between them. CDR3 length: 13 residues. The CDR3 reads CASSPGVGYGYTF. DNA of the CDR3: TGTGCCAGTAGCCCTGGGGTAGGGTATGGCTACACCTTC.

This CDR3 reads CASSLGLGYEQYF. In nucleotides, the CDR3 is TGTGCCAGCAGCTTAGGTCTCGGGTACGAGCAGTACTTC. The J gene is TRBJ2-7, the V gene TRBV7-8; unclear D gene. The length of the CDR3 is 13 residues. CDR1 SGHVS and CDR2 FQNEAQ come from the germline V gene. Between the trimmed V and J ends, which lost 1 base and 4 bases, there was a span of 8 bases.

J is TRBJ1-4 and V is TRBV7-9; D remains ambiguous. The germline gives CDR1 SEHNR, CDR2 FQNEAQ (reference sequence). The V gene lost 0 bases and the J gene lost 8 bases, with 16 bases spanning the gap. The CDR3 is made up of 16 amino acids. This chain's CDR3 is CASSLAYSSGSEKLFF. CDR3 DNA sequence: TGTGCCAGCAGCTTAGCCTATTCCTCGGGATCGGAAAAACTGTTTTTT.

The V gene is TRBV28, the J gene TRBJ1-5; maybe TRBD1 (5 bases). CDR3 length: 15 residues. The germline V gene has CDR1 MDHEN and CDR2 SYDVKM. Trimming took 5 bases from V and 7 from J, leaving 18 bases between them. CDR3 coding DNA: TGTGCCAGCAGTCCATCTAGGGGTTCGGGACAGCCCCAGCATTTT. Protein sequence: CASSPSRGSGQPQHF.

The chain joins TRBV29-1 to TRBJ1-3; D uncertain. The CDR3 extends over 12 amino acids. Germline V gives CDR1 SQVTM, CDR2 ANQGSEA. Trimming left V 5 bases short and J 1 base short, with 6 bases between. The CDR3 region is CSVRSSGNTIYF. DNA for the CDR3: TGCAGCGTTAGGTCATCTGGAAACACCATATATTTT.

This sequence joins TRBV19 and TRBJ1-2; possibly TRBD1 for D (5 bases). This CDR3 contains 16 residues. Germline V gene data show CDR1 as LNHDA and CDR2 as SQIVND (reference sequence). V lost 9 bases to trimming and J lost 5 bases, with 25 bases between them. This chain's CDR3 is CASGTPPGLRWYGYTF. For the CDR3, the DNA is TGTGCCAGCGGGACCCCTCCGGGCCTTCGGTGGTATGGCTACACCTTC.

The genes are TRBV14 and TRBJ2-3, with 7 bases identical to TRBD2. CDR1 SGHDN and CDR2 FVKESK come from the germline V gene. Unmatched junction bases numbered 10, after V lost 1 base and J lost 3 bases. The CDR3 has 17 residues. This CDR3 is CASSQGGGPPRTDTQYF. The CDR3 DNA sequence: TGTGCCAGCAGCCAAGGCGGGGGACCCCCTAGGACAGATACGCAGTATTTT.

The CDR3 DNA sequence: TGTGCCACCAGCAGAGCCCCGACAGCCGGGGAGCTGTTTTTT. This codes for CATSRAPTAGELFF. V usage is TRBV15 and J usage is TRBJ2-2; D perhaps matches TRBD1 (5 bases). Between the trimmed V and J ends, which lost 1 base and 6 bases, there was a span of 9 bases. Germline assignment: CDR1 LNHNV and CDR2 YYDKDF (reference sequence). The CDR3 contains 14 residues.

The chain carries TRBV9 and TRBJ1-1, with unresolved D. The germline V gene has CDR1 SGDLS and CDR2 YYNGEE. Trimming cost V 0 bases and J 3 bases, with 9 bases left between them. This CDR3 has 14 residues. CDR3 DNA sequence: TGTGCCAGCAGCGTAGGTGTAGAACACACTGAAGCTTTCTTT. It encodes CASSVGVEHTEAFF.

V is TRBV7-6 and J is TRBJ1-5, with no clear D. Germline V lookup: CDR1 SGHVS, CDR2 FNYEAQ. The germline V and J ends were trimmed by 0 bases and 10 bases, with 10 bases remaining between them. The CDR3 loop spans 13 amino acids. The CDR3 coding sequence is TGTGCCAGCAGCTTAGCGGAGGACCAACCCCAGCATTTT. Residues: CASSLAEDQPQHF.

The V and J genes are TRBV2 and TRBJ2-2; a weak D match, TRBD2 (6 bases). Germline V lookup: CDR1 SNHLY, CDR2 FYNNEI. The V and J ends lost 0 bases and 0 bases respectively, with 14 bases between them. The CDR3 loop spans 18 amino acids. The CDR3 DNA reads as TGTGCCAGCAGTGAAGCTGGAGGGAATATGCCGAACACCGGGGAGCTGTTTTTT. Residues: CASSEAGGNMPNTGELFF.

This chain links TRBV7-9 with TRBJ1-4, with 8 nucleotides matching TRBD1. Germline loops: CDR1 SEHNR, CDR2 FQNEAQ (reference sequence). The V segment lost 0 bases and the J segment 4 bases; nucleotides outside the gene matches: 1. The CDR3 extends over 15 amino acids. The CDR3 spells CASSLATGVNEKLFF. DNA of the CDR3: TGTGCCAGCAGCTTAGCGACAGGGGTTAATGAAAAACTGTTTTTT.

The chain has TRBV19 and TRBJ2-2; 9 nucleotides agree with TRBD2. The CDR3 spans 18 residues. The J segment lost 3 bases and the V segment lost 5 bases, leaving 13 bases of the junction unmatched. The germline V gene has CDR1 LNHDA and CDR2 SQIVND (reference sequence). CDR3: CASSPPAVRGGDTGELFF. CDR3 coding DNA: TGTGCCAGTAGTCCCCCGGCTGTGCGGGGGGGAGACACCGGGGAGCTGTTTTTT.

The sample holds one count of this clone. The chain is built from TRBV5-1 and TRBJ2-5; 10 bases agree with TRBD2. Germline V gene lookup returns CDR1 SGHRS and CDR2 YFSETQ. The CDR3 spans 16 residues. V trimming: 1 base; J trimming: 1 base; junction bases outside the gene matches: 4. The CDR3 DNA reads TGCGCCAGCAGCTTGCTAGCGGGGGCCCCCCAAGAGACCCAGTACTTC. It codes for CASSLLAGAPQETQYF.

The chain links TRBV10-2 to TRBJ2-7, with 9 bases that match TRBD1. V lost 5 bases and J lost 6; bases outside the gene matches: 8. The CDR3 covers 14 residues. CDR1 and CDR2 (germline): WSHSY, SAAADI. The CDR3: CASSLTDRGSEQYF. The DNA for the CDR3 is TGCGCCAGCAGTTTAACGGACAGGGGTTCCGAGCAGTACTTC.

This chain joins TRBV19 and TRBJ1-5; D gene ambiguous. Germline CDR1 and CDR2: LNHDA and SQIVND (reference sequence). The ends were cut back, 6 bases at V and 5 bases at J, with 14 bases in the middle. The CDR3 consists of 14 residues. CDR3 nucleotides: TGTGCCAGTAGGGGCAGCTCGGTGGATCAGCCCCAGCATTTT. As protein: CASRGSSVDQPQHF.

The gene calls are TRBV2 and TRBJ1-4; possibly TRBD1 for D (6 bases). The V end lost 2 bases, the J end lost 8 bases, and 15 bases lay between the germline ends. The CDR3 runs to 15 residues. Germline CDR1 reads SNHLY; CDR2 reads FYNNEI. CDR3 nucleotide sequence: TGTGCCAGCAGTGAAATGGGGGCGGTTGGAGAAAAACTGTTTTTT. It yields the protein CASSEMGAVGEKLFF.

V is TRBV5-5 and J is TRBJ1-2, with TRBD1 matching over 8 bases. The CDR3 loop spans 17 amino acids. J was trimmed by 4 bases and V by 0 bases; bases with no gene match: 11. Germline CDR1 SGHKS, CDR2 YYEKEE (reference sequence). In DNA form, the CDR3 reads TGTGCCAGCAGCTTGGATCTGCCAGGGGGCTCTGGCTATGGCTACACCTTC. Translated, it gives CASSLDLPGGSGYGYTF.

The chain employs TRBV30 and TRBJ2-7, with D perhaps being TRBD1 or TRBD2 (6 bases each). The germline V and J ends were trimmed by 0 bases and 7 bases, with 19 bases remaining between them. The germline V gene encodes CDR1 GTSNPN and CDR2 SVGIG (reference sequence). The CDR3 runs 15 residues. This CDR3 reads CAWSVGGTLAGEQYF. The DNA for the CDR3 is TGTGCCTGGAGTGTAGGCGGGACACTCGCCGGGGAGCAGTACTTC.

The rearrangement joins TRBV6-5 to TRBJ2-2, with D tentatively TRBD1 (6 bases). This CDR3 region has 14 residues. Trimming took 6 bases from V and 1 from J, leaving 9 bases between them. In germline, CDR1 is MNHEY, CDR2 SVGAGI. In DNA form, the CDR3 reads TGTGCCAGCAGCCCGGGACAGAACACCGGGGAGCTGTTTTTT. Translating gives CASSPGQNTGELFF.

This chain uses TRBV9 with TRBJ2-1, with D tentatively TRBD1 or TRBD2 (6 bases each). In germline, CDR1 is SGDLS, CDR2 YYNGEE. Trimming left V 3 bases short and J 0 bases short, with 16 bases between. This CDR3 region has 17 residues. In DNA form, the CDR3 reads TGTGCCAGCAGCGGGAGGGGGGCGGCCAGCTCCTACAATGAGCAGTTCTTC. Protein product: CASSGRGAASSYNEQFF.